The 21 T cell receptor beta chains listed next were all sequenced from one sample in a study of patients and donors after allogeneic stem cell transplantation. One entry per CDR3 protein, called by TCRdb with MiXCR from the RT-PCR reads. The data hold approximately 200,000 distinct CDR3 sequences, with roughly an eighth observed a single time. Sequenced sample: blood, either unsorted or a sorted T cell fraction (not recorded which). Receptor source: a human donor who was either an allogeneic HSCT recipient or a stem cell or donor lymphocyte infusion donor (not recorded which). It is not recorded whose cells these are; they may come from a transplant donor.

There are many counts of this clonotype. The chain has TRBV3-1 and TRBJ2-7, with D perhaps matching TRBD1 or TRBD2 (5 bases each). The CDR3 runs to 16 residues. CDR1 is LGHDT and CDR2 is YNNKEL in the germline V gene (reference sequence). Trimming cost V 0 bases and J 1 base, with 13 bases left between them. The chain's CDR3 is CASSQDRGVGSYEQYF. CDR3 nucleotides: TGTGCCAGCAGCCAAGATCGAGGGGTAGGGTCCTACGAGCAGTACTTC.

This chain's CDR3 is CASSSLLPEAFF. Written as DNA, the CDR3 is TGTGCCAGCTCCAGCCTCCTACCTGAAGCTTTCTTT. The chain couples TRBV12-3 or TRBV12-4 to TRBJ1-1; D not certain. Deletions cut 8 bases from V and 6 bases from J, with 13 bases between. This CDR3 has 12 amino acids.

This clonotype was seen repeatedly, ten times or more. J is TRBJ2-3 and V is TRBV3-1; TRBD2 matches at 7 bases. The CDR3 runs 16 residues. Germline CDR1 LGHDT, CDR2 YNNKEL (reference sequence). After removal of 1 base from V and 5 bases from J, the junction contained 9 bases not matched to a gene. This CDR3 is CASSQGWRERRDTQYF. The CDR3 DNA is TGTGCCAGCAGCCAAGGATGGCGGGAGCGAAGAGATACGCAGTATTTT.

This clonotype was observed a handful of times. The gene calls are TRBV20-1 and TRBJ1-1, with D perhaps matching TRBD1 (5 bases). The V gene's germline CDR1 is DFQATT and CDR2 SNEGSKA (reference sequence). This CDR3 contains 12 residues. V lost 6 bases, J lost 3 bases, and 11 bases lay in between. The CDR3 DNA is TGCAGTGCCTTAATCAGGGACACTGAAGCTTTCTTT. It is translated as CSALIRDTEAFF.

The rearrangement joins TRBV20-1 to TRBJ2-2; D is ambiguous. V lost 4 bases, J lost 2 bases, and 8 bases lay in between. Germline V gene sequence: CDR1 DFQATT, CDR2 SNEGSKA (reference sequence). The CDR3 has 13 residues. In nucleotides, the CDR3 is TGCAGTGCTATTACAAAAAACACCGGGGAGCTGTTTTTT. Its protein is CSAITKNTGELFF.

V usage is TRBV6-1 and J usage is TRBJ2-1; 8 nucleotides agree with TRBD2. Germline V CDR1 and CDR2: MNHNS, SASEGT. The V gene end was trimmed by 6 bases and the J gene end by 5 bases; junction bases not matched to a gene: 9. The CDR3 covers 15 residues. The CDR3 nucleotides are TGTGCCAGCAGCGAGACTAGCGACGGCCACAATGAGCAGTTCTTC. It yields the protein CASSETSDGHNEQFF.

This clonotype is judged medium-sized. V and J are TRBV7-8 and TRBJ1-5; no clear D gene. Deletions cut 5 bases from V and 6 bases from J, with 17 bases between. Germline V gene sequence: CDR1 SGHVS, CDR2 FQNEAQ. The CDR3 totals 15 residues. CDR3 protein: CASSPYSGAGQPQHF. In DNA, the CDR3 is TGTGCCAGCAGCCCGTATAGTGGTGCGGGTCAGCCCCAGCATTTT.

This chain connects TRBV2 to TRBJ2-2; 8 bases line up with TRBD1. The CDR3 runs to 16 residues. Trimming cost V 5 bases and J 6 bases; bases outside gene matches: 11. Per germline, CDR1 SNHLY and CDR2 FYNNEI. CDR3 nucleotides: TGTGCCAGCAGTCGAGACAGGGGTCAAACCGCCGGGGAGCTGTTTTTT. Its translation is CASSRDRGQTAGELFF.

The CDR3 nucleotides read TGTGCCAGCAGGCGGACAGGAACCTACGAGCAGTACTTC. Amino acid sequence: CASRRTGTYEQYF. This sequence joins TRBV2 and TRBJ2-7; 7 bases map to TRBD1. Germline trimming cut 6 bases from V and 2 bases from J; bases unmatched to any gene: 4. CDR3 length: 13 amino acids. Germline V gives CDR1 SNHLY, CDR2 FYNNEI.

This clonotype was observed many times. The chain combines TRBV7-3 with TRBJ2-3; 10 bases map to TRBD2. V gave up 1 base and J gave up 8 bases; unmatched junction bases: 9. The CDR3 has 16 residues. Germline V lookup: CDR1 SGHTA, CDR2 FQGTGA. CDR3 protein: CASSLSSGGAMSTQYF. CDR3 DNA sequence: TGTGCCAGCAGCTTAAGCAGCGGGGGGGCCATGAGTACGCAGTATTTT.

This clonotype was seen a single time. The chain is built from TRBV20-1 and TRBJ2-3; TRBD2 matches 16 bases. The germline CDR1 and CDR2 sequences are DFQATT and SNEGSKA (reference sequence). The CDR3 has 17 residues. J lost 6 bases, V lost 5 bases, and 11 bases had no gene match. CDR3 sequence (DNA): TGCAGTGCTCGGCTCTCCGGGACTAGCGGGGGGGGGGATACGCAGTATTTT. Translated: CSARLSGTSGGGDTQYF.

This clonotype has a handful of counts. The chain employs TRBV20-1 and TRBJ2-7; 12 bases align to TRBD1. The CDR3 loop spans 15 amino acids. V shed 4 bases and J 4 bases; nucleotides not matched to a gene: 8. CDR1 DFQATT and CDR2 SNEGSKA come from the germline V gene (reference sequence). CDR3 residues: CSANPGQGAGYEQYF. The CDR3 bases are TGCAGTGCTAATCCGGGACAGGGGGCCGGTTACGAGCAGTACTTC.

This clonotype came up many times. V usage is TRBV29-1 and J usage is TRBJ2-4; D ambiguous. The CDR3 covers 13 residues. Trimming cost V 7 bases and J 0 bases, with 10 bases left between them. Per germline, CDR1 SQVTM and CDR2 ANQGSEA. The CDR3 coding sequence is TGCAGCGCCGGATACCTAGCCAAAAACATTCAGTACTTC. It translates to CSAGYLAKNIQYF.

The chain couples TRBV9 to TRBJ2-7; 11 nucleotides match TRBD2. Germline V gives CDR1 SGDLS, CDR2 YYNGEE. This CDR3 is built from 14 residues. V lost 6 bases, J lost 6 bases, and 8 bases stayed unmatched. CDR3 DNA sequence: TGTGCCAGCACTGGGGTAGCGGGAGGGGGCGAGCAGTACTTC. It is translated as CASTGVAGGGEQYF.

This clonotype was detected ten times or more. The rearrangement joins TRBV20-1 to TRBJ2-3; TRBD2 aligns across 12 bases. Germline trimming cut 4 bases from V and 3 bases from J; bases unmatched to any gene: 8. CDR3 size: 16 residues. Germline CDR1 and CDR2: DFQATT and SNEGSKA (reference sequence). This chain's CDR3 is CSAKLLTSGSTDTQYF. The CDR3 DNA sequence: TGCAGTGCTAAACTCCTGACTAGCGGGAGTACAGATACGCAGTATTTT.

In this sample, this clonotype turned up a few times. The rearrangement links TRBV7-2 to TRBJ2-1, with 8 bases fitting TRBD2. The CDR3 length is 15 residues. Germline V CDR1 and CDR2: SGHTA, FQGNSA. V dropped 3 bases and J dropped 8; count of bases not matched to a gene: 9. CDR3 in amino acids: CASSFVGGGPDEQFF. CDR3 bases: TGTGCCAGCAGCTTTGTCGGGGGGGGCCCGGATGAGCAGTTCTTC.

This clonotype was seen a handful of times. The chain has TRBV11-2 and TRBJ2-7; D is possibly TRBD2 (6 bases). The ends were cut back, 5 bases at V and 9 bases at J, with 23 bases in the middle. Germline CDR1 and CDR2: SGHAT and FQNNGV. The CDR3 has 15 residues. The CDR3 sequence is CASSTLAQSLRGQYF. The CDR3, as DNA: TGTGCCAGCAGCACGCTAGCGCAAAGTTTGAGGGGGCAGTACTTC.

Of note for this clonotype: Being one base from a much bigger clone, this may be a read error. This sequence joins TRBV7-8 and TRBJ2-7; D is undetermined. From germline, CDR1 is SGHVS and CDR2 FQNEAQ. There are 13 residues in the CDR3. CDR3 nucleotide sequence: TGTGCCAGCAGCTTAAGCCTCCCCTACAAGCAGTACTTC. Residues: CASSLSLPYKQYF.

This chain joins TRBV6-1 and TRBJ1-6; TRBD1 aligns across 10 bases. Germline V gene data show CDR1 as MNHNS and CDR2 as SASEGT. With 5 bases clipped from V and 10 bases from J, the junction kept 5 bases outside the gene matches. The CDR3 length is 14 residues. CDR3 bases: TGTGCCAGCAGTACCGGGACAGGGGTCTCACCCCTCCACTTT. This sequence encodes CASSTGTGVSPLHF.

The chain combines TRBV7-9 with TRBJ1-4; D is perhaps TRBD1 (6 bases). In germline, CDR1 is SEHNR, CDR2 FQNEAQ (reference sequence). The CDR3 length is 14 residues. Trimming removed 5 bases from V and 3 bases from J, with 10 bases in between. The chain's CDR3 is CASSPGQSNEKLFF. The CDR3 DNA is TGTGCCAGCAGCCCCGGACAGTCTAATGAAAAACTGTTTTTT.

The chain combines TRBV12-3 or TRBV12-4 with TRBJ2-2; D not certain. The CDR3 is 14 residues long. V lost 7 bases and J 0 bases, leaving 9 bases between the germline ends. The CDR3 loop is CASIKGSNTGELFF. The CDR3 DNA follows: TGTGCCAGCATAAAGGGTTCGAACACCGGGGAGCTGTTTTTT.